These T cell receptor beta chains were read from a single sample in a study of blood T cell repertoires in COVID-19. Using immunoSEQ multiplex PCR, the repertoire was profiled, and TCRdb retains in-frame clones only, with some absent. The top ten hold 1.3% of the sample, which has some 380,000 clones, around 87% seen once. What was sequenced was PBMCs or T cells enriched from blood (not recorded which). These receptors were obtained from a man aged 25 to 40 who had recovered from COVID-19. The CDR3 runs from the conserved cysteine through the conserved F or W.

j_call v_call cdr3_aa
TRBJ2-7 TRBV29-1 CSVGEHGTYSYEQYF
TRBJ1-1 TRBV12-3/TRBV12-4 CASSQELNTEAFF
TRBJ1-2 TRBV7-8 CASSLVNRNGYTF
TRBJ2-5 TRBV9 CASSVGERVTQYF
TRBJ2-7 TRBV5-1 CASSQDSYEQYF
TRBJ1-2 TRBV19 CASSMGQGRGYTF
TRBJ1-1 TRBV19 CASSLTKNTEAFF
TRBJ2-7 TRBV7-9 CASSLQVAEQYF
TRBJ2-3 TRBV19 CASLDRDTDTQYF
TRBJ1-2 TRBV5-5 CASSLGSNSNYGYTF
TRBJ1-5 TRBV2 CASSEEGTQHF
TRBJ2-2 TRBV15 CATSRLAGGTGELFF
TRBJ1-2 TRBV9 CASSVAQGHNYGYTF